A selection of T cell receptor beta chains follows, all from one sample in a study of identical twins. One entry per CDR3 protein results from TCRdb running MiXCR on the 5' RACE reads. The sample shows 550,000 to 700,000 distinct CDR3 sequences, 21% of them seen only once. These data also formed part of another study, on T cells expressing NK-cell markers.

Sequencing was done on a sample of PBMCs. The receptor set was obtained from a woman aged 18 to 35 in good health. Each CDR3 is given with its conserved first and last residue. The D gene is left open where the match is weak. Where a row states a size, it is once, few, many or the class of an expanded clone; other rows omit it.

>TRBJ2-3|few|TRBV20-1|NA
TGCAGTGCTAGAGATCAGCAGGTCACAGATACGCAGTATTTT
CSARDQQVTDTQYF
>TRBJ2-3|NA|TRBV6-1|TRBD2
TGTGCCAGCAGTACCCCAACTAGCGGGGGATGGGGCACAGATACGCAGTATTTT
CASSTPTSGGWGTDTQYF
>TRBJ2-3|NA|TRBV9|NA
TGTGCCAGCAGCGTAGGGGGCTTTGTGGACAGCACTAGCACAGATACGCAGTATTTT
CASSVGGFVDSTSTDTQYF
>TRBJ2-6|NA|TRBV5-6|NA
TGTGCCAGCAGCCCACAGGGGGGGAACTCTGGGGCCAACGTCCTGACTTTC
CASSPQGGNSGANVLTF
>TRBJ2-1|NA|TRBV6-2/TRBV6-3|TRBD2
TGTGCCAGCAGTCATAGGGCTAGCGGGAGAAATGAGCAGTTCTTC
CASSHRASGRNEQFF
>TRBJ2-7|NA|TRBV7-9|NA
TGTGCCAGCAGCTTAGAAAAGACGTGGGGCCACGAGCAGTACTTC
CASSLEKTWGHEQYF
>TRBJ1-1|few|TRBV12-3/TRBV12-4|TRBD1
TGTGCCAGCAGTACACACGGGACAGGAGAGACTGAAGCTTTCTTT
CASSTHGTGETEAFF
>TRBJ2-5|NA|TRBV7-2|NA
TGTGCCAGCAGCTTAGTGCTAGGAGGCGGAGAGACCCAGTACTTC
CASSLVLGGGETQYF
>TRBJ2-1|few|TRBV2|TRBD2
TGTGCCAGCAGTGAACCTTTCGGACTAGCCAAGCACCCGTTCTTC
CASSEPFGLAKHPFF
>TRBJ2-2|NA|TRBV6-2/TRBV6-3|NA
TGTGCCAGCAGTTGGAGGGATCACGGGGAGCTGTTTTTT
CASSWRDHGELFF
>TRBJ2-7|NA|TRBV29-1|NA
TGCAGCGTTGCAGGACCGCGAGGCGAGCAGTACTTC
CSVAGPRGEQYF
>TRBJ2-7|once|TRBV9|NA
TGTGCCAGCAGCAGCCGTGCGGGCAGTGGCTCCTACGAGCAGTACTTC
CASSSRAGSGSYEQYF
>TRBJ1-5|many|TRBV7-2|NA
TGTGCCAGCAGCTTTTATTTCAGGGGAGATCAGCCCCAGCATTTT
CASSFYFRGDQPQHF
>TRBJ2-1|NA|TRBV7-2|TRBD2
TGTGCCAGCAGCTACGGACTAGCGGCGTACAATGAGCAGTTCTTC
CASSYGLAAYNEQFF
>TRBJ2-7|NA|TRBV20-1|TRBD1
TGCAGTGCTAGAGCCGGGACAGGGGGTCTCAACGAGCAGTACTTC
CSARAGTGGLNEQYF
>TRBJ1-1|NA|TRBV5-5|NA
TGTGCCAGCAGCGTAACCCCAGGGGCCTACACTGAAGCTTTCTTT
CASSVTPGAYTEAFF
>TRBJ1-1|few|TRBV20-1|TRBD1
TGCAGTGCGGATAACAGGGGTACCACTGAAGCTTTCTTT
CSADNRGTTEAFF
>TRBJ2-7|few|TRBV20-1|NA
TGCAGTGCTACATCAAGGTCTAGACCCACCTACGAGCAGTACTTC
CSATSRSRPTYEQYF
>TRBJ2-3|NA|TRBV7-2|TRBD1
TGTGCCAGCAGCGGATACCGGGACAGGAGCACAGATACGCAGTATTTT
CASSGYRDRSTDTQYF
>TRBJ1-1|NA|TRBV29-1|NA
TGCAGCGTTGAAGAGCGATACCCAAACACTGAAGCTTTCTTT
CSVEERYPNTEAFF
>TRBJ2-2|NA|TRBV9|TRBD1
TGTGCCAGCAGCGTACAACCGGGACAGGAGAACACCGGGGAGCTGTTTTTT
CASSVQPGQENTGELFF
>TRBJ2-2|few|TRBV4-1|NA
TGCGCCAGCAGCCAAGGCAGAGGGGCAGTCGGGGAGCTGTTTTTT
CASSQGRGAVGELFF
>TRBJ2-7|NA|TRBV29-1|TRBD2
TGCAGCGTGAGGACTAGCGGGAGGGCCGGCGAGCAGTACTTC
CSVRTSGRAGEQYF
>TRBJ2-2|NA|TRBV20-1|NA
TGCAGTGCGGCTTCCAACCGGGGTTCCGGGGAGCTGTTTTTT
CSAASNRGSGELFF
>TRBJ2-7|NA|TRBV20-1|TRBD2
TGCTGTGCTAGAGATGTAGCGGGGGTTTACTCCTACGAGCAGTACTTC
CCARDVAGVYSYEQYF
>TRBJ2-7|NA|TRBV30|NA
TGTGCCTGGAGTGCTAATGGGCTTGAGCAGTACTTC
CAWSANGLEQYF
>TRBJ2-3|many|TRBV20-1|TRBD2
TGCAGTGCTCCTCCGACTAGCGGTAGCACAGATACGCAGTATTTT
CSAPPTSGSTDTQYF
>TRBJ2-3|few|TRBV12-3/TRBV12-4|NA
TGTGCCAGCAGATTCAATACAGATACGCAGTATTTT
CASRFNTDTQYF
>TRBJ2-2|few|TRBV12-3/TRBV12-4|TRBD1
TGTGCCAGCAGGAGGGACAGGGGGCAGTGGGAGCTGTTTTTT
CASRRDRGQWELFF
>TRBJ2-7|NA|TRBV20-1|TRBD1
TGCAGTGCCCTAGACCGAGGGACAGACCCCTACGAGCAGTACTTC
CSALDRGTDPYEQYF
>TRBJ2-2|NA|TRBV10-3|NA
TGTGCCATCAGTGAGAATACAGGGAACACCGGGGAGCTGTTTTTT
CAISENTGNTGELFF
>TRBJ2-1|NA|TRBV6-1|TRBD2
TGTGCCAGCGGTCGTTGGTCCGGGGGGGTCGGCGATGAGCAGTTCTTC
CASGRWSGGVGDEQFF
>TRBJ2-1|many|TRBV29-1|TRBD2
TGCAGCGGAGGGCGACGAGGTACGACGACTAGCGGGAGTTCTAATGAGCAGTTCTTC
CSGGRRGTTTSGSSNEQFF
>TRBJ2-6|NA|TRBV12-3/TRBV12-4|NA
TGTGCCAGCAGTTTAACGGCGGGGGCCAACGTCCTGACTTTC
CASSLTAGANVLTF
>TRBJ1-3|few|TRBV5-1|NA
TGCGCCAGCAGCATCTGGACAGGAAACACCATATATTTT
CASSIWTGNTIYF